This is a list of T cell receptor beta chains from one sample in a study of CD8 T cells in ankylosing spondylitis. Each CDR3 protein is one row after TCRdb ran MiXCR on the 5' RACE reads. The sample shows 150,000 or so distinct CDR3 sequences, roughly a third of them seen only once. The source material was synovial fluid, either unsorted or a sorted T cell fraction (not recorded which). All receptors come from a male donor with ankylosing spondylitis. Each CDR3 is given with its conserved first and last residue. The order of the fields is J gene, clone size, V gene, D gene, CDR3 DNA, CDR3 protein. D genes are given only for firm matches. Only some rows state a clone size, as once, few, many or a class for expanded clones.

J: TRBJ1-2; size: -; V: TRBV6-5; D: TRBD1; DNA: TGTGCCAGCAGTTTCCGCACAGGGGCGGAGAACTATGGCTACACCTTC; CDR3: CASSFRTGAENYGYTF
J: TRBJ2-2; size: many; V: TRBV7-2; D: -; DNA: TGTGCCAGCAGCCGAACAGTGGACACCGGGGAGCTGTTTTTT; CDR3: CASSRTVDTGELFF
J: TRBJ2-1; size: -; V: TRBV4-1; D: -; DNA: TGCGCCAGCACACCTAATTGGACTCCTCAGTGGGACAATGAGCAGTTCTTC; CDR3: CASTPNWTPQWDNEQFF
J: TRBJ1-1; size: -; V: TRBV19; D: -; DNA: TGTGCCAGTTGCAGGGATCGGGATAACACTGAAGCTTTCTTT; CDR3: CASCRDRDNTEAFF
J: TRBJ1-3; size: -; V: TRBV3-1; D: -; DNA: TGTGCCAGCAGCCAAGGGGCTGGAAACACCATATATTTT; CDR3: CASSQGAGNTIYF
J: TRBJ2-3; size: -; V: TRBV6-1; D: -; DNA: TGTGCCAGCAGTGAAGGGCTAGTCGATACGCAGTATTTT; CDR3: CASSEGLVDTQYF
J: TRBJ1-1; size: -; V: TRBV2; D: TRBD1; DNA: TGTGCCAGCAGCGGCGGACAGGGGCGAAACACTGAAGCTTTCTTT; CDR3: CASSGGQGRNTEAFF
J: TRBJ1-1; size: -; V: TRBV7-6; D: -; DNA: TGTGCCAGCAGCTTATCGTGGTCCTTGCCGAGCACTGAAGCTTTCTTT; CDR3: CASSLSWSLPSTEAFF
J: TRBJ2-1; size: -; V: TRBV7-2; D: TRBD1; DNA: TGTGCCAGCAGCTCTGTGGACAGGGTCGGTGATGAGCAGTTCTTC; CDR3: CASSSVDRVGDEQFF
J: TRBJ1-1; size: many; V: TRBV11-2; D: -; DNA: TGTGCCAGCAGCTTAGGGGTTGGGTCAGCTGAAGCTTTCTTT; CDR3: CASSLGVGSAEAFF
J: TRBJ2-1; size: medium-sized; V: TRBV5-6; D: TRBD2; DNA: TGTGCCAGCAGCTTTAGCGGGGGGGCCTGGAATGAGCAGTTCTTC; CDR3: CASSFSGGAWNEQFF
J: TRBJ2-1; size: -; V: TRBV20-1; D: TRBD1; DNA: TGCAGTGTACACTTGCAGACAGGGTACAATGAGCAGTTCTTC; CDR3: CSVHLQTGYNEQFF
J: TRBJ1-1; size: many; V: TRBV7-2; D: -; DNA: TGTGCCAGCAGCTTAGGATTCGTGAACACTGAAGCTTTCTTT; CDR3: CASSLGFVNTEAFF
J: TRBJ1-6; size: many; V: TRBV11-2; D: -; DNA: TGTGCCAGCAGCTTGGGGACGGGGAATTCACCCCTCCACTTT; CDR3: CASSLGTGNSPLHF
J: TRBJ2-7; size: -; V: TRBV28; D: TRBD1; DNA: TGTGCCAGCAGTTCGACAGGGAAGTCCTACGAGCAGTACTTC; CDR3: CASSSTGKSYEQYF
J: TRBJ2-7; size: few; V: TRBV10-3; D: TRBD1; DNA: TGTGCCACCCTTGGACAGGGGACCTACGAGCAGTACTTC; CDR3: CATLGQGTYEQYF
J: TRBJ2-3; size: -; V: TRBV7-9; D: -; DNA: TGTGCCAGCACCAGCCAGGGTACTCGGGATACGCAGTATTTT; CDR3: CASTSQGTRDTQYF
J: TRBJ1-2; size: -; V: TRBV20-1; D: -; DNA: TGCAGTGCCAGACCAGGGAGGAAGGGCGGCTACACCTTC; CDR3: CSARPGRKGGYTF
J: TRBJ2-7; size: -; V: TRBV29-1; D: -; DNA: TGCAGCGTTCGTGAGACACTCATCTCCGAGCAGTACTTC; CDR3: CSVRETLISEQYF
J: TRBJ1-2; size: few; V: TRBV12-3/TRBV12-4; D: -; DNA: TGTGCCAGCAGTTTACAGGACCTTGGCTACACCTTC; CDR3: CASSLQDLGYTF
J: TRBJ1-2; size: few; V: TRBV7-8; D: TRBD1; DNA: TGTGCCAGCAGCTTGAAGGGACAGGGGGCTAACTATGGCTACACCTTC; CDR3: CASSLKGQGANYGYTF
J: TRBJ2-3; size: once; V: TRBV5-1; D: TRBD2; DNA: TGCGCCAGCAGTCCCGGGAGGGGTCCTAGCACAGATACGCAGTATTTT; CDR3: CASSPGRGPSTDTQYF
J: TRBJ1-4; size: -; V: TRBV5-1; D: -; DNA: TGCGCCAGCAGCTTGGGGGCAGGTACTGCAACTAATGAAAAACTGTTTTTT; CDR3: CASSLGAGTATNEKLFF
J: TRBJ2-7; size: once; V: TRBV19; D: TRBD2; DNA: TGTGCCAGTAGTACGAGCGGGAGTGCCTACGAGCAGTACTTC; CDR3: CASSTSGSAYEQYF
J: TRBJ2-1; size: -; V: TRBV6-6; D: -; DNA: TGTGCCAGCAGTTCCGGCAGGGGCGCGGTCTGGTTCTTC; CDR3: CASSSGRGAVWFF
J: TRBJ2-2; size: few; V: TRBV3-1; D: -; DNA: TGTGCCAGCAGCCAACGGAGTGGGACTAACACCGGGGAGCTGTTTTTT; CDR3: CASSQRSGTNTGELFF
J: TRBJ2-2; size: -; V: TRBV6-2/TRBV6-3; D: -; DNA: TGTGCCAGCAGTTCCATAGGGCCGGCCCGCACCGGGGAGCTGTTTTTT; CDR3: CASSSIGPARTGELFF
J: TRBJ1-1; size: many; V: TRBV11-2; D: -; DNA: TGTGCCAGCAGCTTCAAGGCGGGAGGCACTGAAGCTTTCTTT; CDR3: CASSFKAGGTEAFF
J: TRBJ2-5; size: -; V: TRBV20-1; D: -; DNA: TGCGGGGGGAGAGGGGGCCAAGAGACCCAGTACTTC; CDR3: CGGRGGQETQYF
J: TRBJ1-5; size: -; V: TRBV28; D: -; DNA: TGTGCCAGCAGTTTATACGCGGGTGGGCAGCCCCAGCATTTT; CDR3: CASSLYAGGQPQHF
J: TRBJ2-2; size: -; V: TRBV11-2; D: -; DNA: TGTGCCAGCAGCTACGACAGAAAGGGCACCGGGGAGCTGTTTTTT; CDR3: CASSYDRKGTGELFF
J: TRBJ2-2; size: -; V: TRBV27; D: TRBD2; DNA: TGTGCCAGCAGTTATACCGGGACTAGCGGGGGGCGGGCCACCGGGGAGCTGTTTTTT; CDR3: CASSYTGTSGGRATGELFF
J: TRBJ1-1; size: -; V: TRBV5-4; D: -; DNA: TGTGCCAGCAGCCACACAGGGTTAGTGGAGAACACTGAAGCTTTCTTT; CDR3: CASSHTGLVENTEAFF
J: TRBJ2-7; size: few; V: TRBV5-1; D: TRBD1; DNA: TGCGCCAGCAGCCTCGGACAGGCCGCGCCGAGTGAGCAGTACTTC; CDR3: CASSLGQAAPSEQYF
J: TRBJ2-5; size: many; V: TRBV5-1; D: -; DNA: TGCGCCAGCAGCTTGGATTTGGGGTACCAAGAGACCCAGTACTTC; CDR3: CASSLDLGYQETQYF
J: TRBJ1-6; size: many; V: TRBV11-3; D: -; DNA: TGTGCCAGCAGCTTAGGGGGTTCACCCCTCCACTTT; CDR3: CASSLGGSPLHF
J: TRBJ2-7; size: -; V: TRBV7-2; D: -; DNA: TGTGCCAGCAGCTCATTAATCCGGTACTTC; CDR3: CASSSLIRYF
J: TRBJ1-6; size: -; V: TRBV12-3/TRBV12-4; D: -; DNA: TGTGCCAGCAGTTTACAGGGTGGTTCACCCCTCCACTTT; CDR3: CASSLQGGSPLHF
J: TRBJ2-7; size: few; V: TRBV6-5; D: -; DNA: TGTGCCAGCCGGACAGCCTACGAGCAGTACTTC; CDR3: CASRTAYEQYF
J: TRBJ1-2; size: few; V: TRBV10-3; D: TRBD1; DNA: TGTGCCATCAGTGGGGGACAGGGATCTGGCTACACCTTC; CDR3: CAISGGQGSGYTF
J: TRBJ2-2; size: few; V: TRBV7-7; D: -; DNA: TGTGCCAGCAGCCCAAACCCAGGGGACACCGGGGAGCTGTTTTTT; CDR3: CASSPNPGDTGELFF
J: TRBJ1-6; size: -; V: TRBV10-3; D: TRBD1; DNA: TGTGCCATCAGTGAGTCTGACAGGGTCTCACCCCTCCACTTT; CDR3: CAISESDRVSPLHF
J: TRBJ1-1; size: -; V: TRBV28; D: -; DNA: TGTGCCAGCAGTTTATTCACTGAAGCTTTCTTT; CDR3: CASSLFTEAFF
J: TRBJ1-1; size: many; V: TRBV5-1; D: -; DNA: TGCGCCAGCAGCTTGGGAGGCAGGGGCACTGAAGCTTTCTTT; CDR3: CASSLGGRGTEAFF
J: TRBJ1-2; size: few; V: TRBV10-3; D: -; DNA: TGTGCCATCAGTAACGGCAACTATGGCTACACCTTC; CDR3: CAISNGNYGYTF
J: TRBJ1-6; size: -; V: TRBV14; D: -; DNA: TGTGCCAGCAGCCAAGATCAGAGATCACCCCTCCACTTT; CDR3: CASSQDQRSPLHF
J: TRBJ2-7; size: -; V: TRBV18; D: -; DNA: TGTGCCAGCTCTCTCGAACCTCAAAGCTCCTACGAGCAGTACTTC; CDR3: CASSLEPQSSYEQYF
J: TRBJ1-5; size: few; V: TRBV15; D: -; DNA: TGTGCCACCAGCAGAGATTGGAGGGAGAGCAATCAGCCCCAGCATTTT; CDR3: CATSRDWRESNQPQHF
J: TRBJ2-5; size: few; V: TRBV27; D: -; DNA: TGTGCCAGCAGTTTAGCTGGGACCCAGTACTTC; CDR3: CASSLAGTQYF
J: TRBJ1-1; size: few; V: TRBV20-1; D: -; DNA: TGCAGTGCTAGGGGGAGGGTGAACACTGAAGCTTTCTTT; CDR3: CSARGRVNTEAFF